The clone carrying this TCR beta chain was counted at least ten times. Prior to thyroid surgery, none of the patients had received any treatment. This record comes from a study of metastatic and nonmetastatic thyroid tumors. Looking at the study overall: Both malignant and benign thyroid patients supplied peripheral blood and tumor or nodule tissue samples, across which the repertoires of these patients were then compared.

In the original processing: In papillary thyroid cancer, a distant-metastasis classifier was built using CDR3 differences across clinicopathological groups. With MiXCR, TCRdb reprocessed the PCR reads. It is TCRdb's table, rather than the study itself, that gives the V and J calls and clone size. The table lists 33,000 or so clones, about 21% of them singletons, with roughly 22% in the top ten. Source material: blood. The clonotype originates from a female donor with papillary thyroid cancer or a benign thyroid nodule (not recorded which). Some clones in this sample may be carry-over from other donors' samples.

The CDR3 is CASNLMGGATEAFF. The CDR3 bases are TGTGCCAGCAACCTAATGGGGGGAGCCACTGAAGCTTTCTTT. The rearrangement uses TRBV9 and TRBJ1-1; D is perhaps TRBD1 (5 bases). V was shortened by 6 bases and J by 4 bases, with 16 bases between the two germline ends. The V gene's germline CDR1 is SGDLS and CDR2 YYNGEE. CDR3 length: 14 residues. Together with reference TRBV9 and TRBJ1-1, the CDR3 gives the full variable domain: DSGVTQTPKHLITATGQRVTLRCSPRSGDLSVYWYQQSLDQGLQFLIQYYNGEERAKGNILERFSAQQFPDLHSELNLSSLELGDSALYFCASNLMGGATEAFFGQGTRLTVV.